The source of this T cell receptor (beta chain) is a study of a mutant IDH1 vaccine in newly diagnosed glioma. Study observations and caveats: Changes in the top peripheral T cell clonotypes seemingly had no bearing on pseudoprogression.

Measured with immunoSEQ multiplex PCR; TCRdb has only the in-frame clones, and not every one. The sample yields tens of thousands of clones, roughly four fifths seen once. As concerns this clone: Its antigen remains unidentified.

Time point noted: week 47, end of study. Topical imiquimod accompanied each vaccine dose, which consisted of 300 ug of mutant IDH1 20-mer peptide. Patients had eight vaccinations, in weeks 1, 3, 5, 7, 11, 15, 19 and 23. The source is a woman aged 45-65 years with glioma. The sequencing used PBMCs, collected from a glioma patient whose treatment included an IDH1 peptide vaccine.

CDR3 sequence reads: CATAREGQGEKLFF. DNA for the CDR3: TGCGCCACCGCCAGGGAGGGGCAGGGCGAAAAACTGTTTTTT. The chain links TRBV5-1 to TRBJ1-4; weak D call: TRBD1 (5 bases). This CDR3 has 14 residues. The germline CDR1 and CDR2 sequences are SGHRS and YFSETQ. V dropped 9 bases and J dropped 8 bases, with 20 bases sitting between them.